This TCR beta chain was sequenced in a study of T cell responses to AZD1222 COVID-19 vaccine (dated by TCRdb to the early 2020s). General notes on the study: Because spike-specific TCR depth and breadth did not differ between the two schedules, AZD1222 recipients who got a second dose at roughly 4 weeks were pooled with those who got a second dose at roughly 12 weeks. TCR sequencing was performed for 233 trial participants, of whom about 200 were given two doses of AZD1222 and around 26 were given two doses of MenACWY control vaccine. Enrollment into the trials was organized by age into subgroups of 18-55, 56-69 and 70-plus years, and those subgroups contained roughly 150, 30 and 60 TCR-sequenced participants, respectively. What the work shows at the level of the full study, not this receptor alone: In the small 56-69-year group, the increase in depth fell short of significance, most likely because of low power. A significant rise in spike-specific TCR breadth and depth was observed after two AZD1222 doses relative to day 0 and relative to MenACWY recipients. The whole spike protein was spanned by vaccine-associated CD4 TCRs, and dominant responses were seen in regions 160-218 and 743-854. Only a handful of AZD1222 recipients were SARS-CoV-2 seropositive at baseline, limiting conclusions about previously exposed vaccinees. Epitopes outside the regions mutated in the B.1.351 and B.1.1.7 variants were reportedly recognized by nearly half of the unique spike-specific TCRs. No day 14 peak-response samples were available, so repertoires were characterized only after the peak T cell response. Most participants were white British and females outnumbered males, and the authors suggested that clonal diversity may have been underestimated.

This specimen's time point label, interpreted: baseline before first vaccination. Vaccinee samples were obtained from the UK trials COV001 and COV002, which included a single-blind randomized controlled phase 2/3 trial of AZD1222 (ChAdOx1 nCoV-19) in healthy adults. For TCRbeta chain sequencing, PBMC samples were collected from trial participants at day 0 and at day 28 after the second dose. About this clone itself: It has no known antigen specificity. Nothing much larger sits one base from this clone, and base qualities are not available.

The CDR3 runs 16 amino acids, cysteine and phenylalanine included. The only DNA kept is the CDR3, 48 bases in frame from the first base. V is pruned by 0 bases and J by 9 bases, leaving 5 bases of the junction without a gene match. As encoded in the germline V gene, CDR1 is SGHVS while CDR2 is FNYEAQ. The CDR3 regions of human TCRbeta chains were analyzed by immunosequencing. In the authors' own workflow: Repertoire TCRs were matched against a reference library of SARS-CoV-2-specific TCRs generated with the MIRA antigen-specificity platform. Breadth meant the fraction of unique TCRs that were SARS-CoV-2-associated, whereas depth meant the fraction of total T cells that were SARS-CoV-2-associated. Using the MIRA data, each spike-specific TCR was mapped to the spike region that the TCR reacts to and placed in a CD4 or CD8 class. Log10-transformed breadth and depth values were compared by one-way ANOVA with Sidak's multiple comparisons tests. TCRdb limited this immuneACCESS table to in-frame rearrangements with V and J called. A share of clones is missing; checked studies link under half to unresolved V genes, and the rest is unexplained. Clonal size and the V and J genes are those of that table, whereas D and trimming came from the DNA. For this sample the table gives roughly 120,000 clones, of which approximately 88% were detected only once. 4.2% of the sample is held by the ten biggest clonotypes.

The input for sequencing was peripheral blood, taken on day 0 of AZD1222 vaccination. The V and J genes are TRBV7-6 and TRBJ2-1, with TRBD2 matching 13 junction bases. This sequence was found in an adult in good health. The CDR3 reads as follows: CASSLARTSGSSEQFF. The sequenced DNA: TGTGCCAGCAGCTTAGCGAGGACTAGCGGGAGTAGTGAGCAGTTCTTC.